This is a list of T cell receptor beta chains from one sample in a study of OX40 agonist ivuxolimab in advanced cancers. The method was immunoSEQ multiplex PCR; TCRdb's version includes in-frame clones alone and lacks a portion of them. The sample shows more than 60,000 clones, roughly nine tenths of them seen only once. This sample comprised CD4+ or CD8+ T cells sorted from blood, obtained in a trial of the OX40 agonist ivuxolimab. The origin of the receptors is an adult with an advanced solid tumor such as melanoma, head and neck, liver or kidney cancer. The CDR3 runs from the conserved cysteine through the conserved F or W. D genes are given only for firm matches. The size of a clone is reported for some rows only, either as once, few or many, or as a class for expanded clones.

j_gene: TRBJ1-4
abundance: once
v_gene: TRBV4-2
d_gene: TRBD1
CDR3nt: TGTGCCAGCAGCTACGGTGACAGGGGGCGCGATGAAAAACTGTTTTTT
CDR3aa: CASSYGDRGRDEKLFF

j_gene: TRBJ2-5
abundance: NA
v_gene: TRBV9
d_gene: TRBD2
CDR3nt: TGTGCCAGCAGCGTAGGTAGCGGGGGAGTGGAGACCCAGTACTTC
CDR3aa: CASSVGSGGVETQYF

j_gene: TRBJ2-3
abundance: NA
v_gene: TRBV19
d_gene: TRBD2
CDR3nt: TGTGCCAGTAGTAGTCCTAGCGGGAGTTGGGCAGATACGCAGTATTTT
CDR3aa: CASSSPSGSWADTQYF

j_gene: TRBJ2-3
abundance: NA
v_gene: TRBV2
d_gene: NA
CDR3nt: TGTGCCAGCACTGAGCGGCCCTCCACAGATACGCAGTATTTT
CDR3aa: CASTERPSTDTQYF

j_gene: TRBJ1-5
abundance: NA
v_gene: TRBV27
d_gene: NA
CDR3nt: TGTGCCAGCAGTTTATATGGAGGCGCAGCGAAGCCCCAGCATTTT
CDR3aa: CASSLYGGAAKPQHF

j_gene: TRBJ2-3
abundance: NA
v_gene: TRBV7-9
d_gene: TRBD2
CDR3nt: TGTGCCAGCAGCCCACCGGGACTAGCGGGAGGGTTTTCAGATACGCAGTATTTT
CDR3aa: CASSPPGLAGGFSDTQYF

j_gene: TRBJ2-5
abundance: NA
v_gene: TRBV2
d_gene: TRBD2
CDR3nt: TGTGCCAGCACACTAGCGGGAGGTGATCAAGAGACCCAGTACTTC
CDR3aa: CASTLAGGDQETQYF

j_gene: TRBJ1-3
abundance: NA
v_gene: TRBV30
d_gene: NA
CDR3nt: TGTGCCTGGTCCCGATCAAGCTCTGGAAACACCATATATTTT
CDR3aa: CAWSRSSSGNTIYF

j_gene: TRBJ2-7
abundance: NA
v_gene: TRBV11-2
d_gene: NA
CDR3nt: TGTGCCAGCAGCCTGGGCGCTGCAGCCTCCTCCTACGAGCAGTACTTC
CDR3aa: CASSLGAAASSYEQYF

j_gene: TRBJ2-7
abundance: NA
v_gene: TRBV6-1
d_gene: TRBD1
CDR3nt: TGTGCCAGCAGTGAACAGGACAGGTCTTACGAGCAGTACTTC
CDR3aa: CASSEQDRSYEQYF

j_gene: TRBJ2-5
abundance: NA
v_gene: TRBV6-1
d_gene: NA
CDR3nt: TGTGCCAGCAGTGCGACGGCGGAGACCCAGTACTTC
CDR3aa: CASSATAETQYF

j_gene: TRBJ1-2
abundance: NA
v_gene: TRBV6-5
d_gene: TRBD1
CDR3nt: TGTGCCAGCAGTGAGGGACAGGGTTATAAAGGCTACACCTTC
CDR3aa: CASSEGQGYKGYTF

j_gene: TRBJ2-3
abundance: once
v_gene: TRBV7-2
d_gene: TRBD2
CDR3nt: TGTGCCAGCAGGTTAGACAGCGGGACTGCAGATACGCAGTATTTT
CDR3aa: CASRLDSGTADTQYF

j_gene: TRBJ1-5
abundance: NA
v_gene: TRBV2
d_gene: NA
CDR3nt: TGTGCCAGCAGTCCTGACGCACGGGGCAATCAGCCCCAGCATTTT
CDR3aa: CASSPDARGNQPQHF

j_gene: TRBJ2-7
abundance: NA
v_gene: TRBV15
d_gene: TRBD2
CDR3nt: TGTGCCACCAAATCGTCAGCGGGAGGGACCTACGAGCAGTACTTC
CDR3aa: CATKSSAGGTYEQYF

j_gene: TRBJ2-2
abundance: NA
v_gene: TRBV27
d_gene: NA
CDR3nt: TGTGCCAGACATCGGACCGGGGAGCTGTTTTTT
CDR3aa: CARHRTGELFF

j_gene: TRBJ2-7
abundance: NA
v_gene: TRBV6-6
d_gene: NA
CDR3nt: TGTGCCAGCGGGATTTACGAGCAGTACTTC
CDR3aa: CASGIYEQYF

j_gene: TRBJ2-5
abundance: once
v_gene: TRBV9
d_gene: TRBD1
CDR3nt: TGTGCCAGCAGCATTCGGACAGGGGTCTGGGAGACCCAGTACTTC
CDR3aa: CASSIRTGVWETQYF

j_gene: TRBJ1-3
abundance: NA
v_gene: TRBV4-3
d_gene: NA
CDR3nt: TGCGCCAGCAGCCAAGAGAGGGGGGGAGGAAACACCATATATTTT
CDR3aa: CASSQERGGGNTIYF

j_gene: TRBJ2-4
abundance: NA
v_gene: TRBV5-3
d_gene: TRBD2
CDR3nt: TGTGCCAGAAGCTCAATGGTTTCAGTACTAGCGGGATCGAAAAACATTCAGTACTTC
CDR3aa: CARSSMVSVLAGSKNIQYF

j_gene: TRBJ2-1
abundance: NA
v_gene: TRBV6-1
d_gene: TRBD2
CDR3nt: TGTGCCAGCAGCTTAGCGGGAGAGTGGAATGAGCAGTTCTTC
CDR3aa: CASSLAGEWNEQFF

j_gene: TRBJ2-7
abundance: NA
v_gene: TRBV28
d_gene: TRBD1
CDR3nt: TGTGCCAGCACTTCGGGACAGGGTCGAAACGAGCAGTACTTC
CDR3aa: CASTSGQGRNEQYF

j_gene: TRBJ2-4
abundance: NA
v_gene: TRBV7-2
d_gene: TRBD1
CDR3nt: TGTGCCAGCAGATCAGGGGGCCGGGACATTCAGTACTTC
CDR3aa: CASRSGGRDIQYF

j_gene: TRBJ1-5
abundance: NA
v_gene: TRBV19
d_gene: NA
CDR3nt: TGTGCCAGTAGGCCCTTTCGGAACAATCAGCCCCAGCATTTT
CDR3aa: CASRPFRNNQPQHF

j_gene: TRBJ2-3
abundance: NA
v_gene: TRBV18
d_gene: NA
CDR3nt: TGTGCCAGCTCACCTAGAGGGGGAATCACAGATACGCAGTATTTT
CDR3aa: CASSPRGGITDTQYF

j_gene: TRBJ1-1
abundance: NA
v_gene: TRBV19
d_gene: NA
CDR3nt: TGTGCCAGTAGTAGGGGGCAGTACACTGAAGCTTTCTTT
CDR3aa: CASSRGQYTEAFF

j_gene: TRBJ2-5
abundance: NA
v_gene: TRBV5-1
d_gene: NA
CDR3nt: TGCGCCAGCAGCTTGTCTACTAGCTCAGGGGAGACCCAGTACTTC
CDR3aa: CASSLSTSSGETQYF

j_gene: TRBJ2-1
abundance: NA
v_gene: TRBV11-3
d_gene: TRBD2
CDR3nt: TGTGCCAGCAGCTTGACTAGCGGGAGCAATGAGCAGTTCTTC
CDR3aa: CASSLTSGSNEQFF